This T cell receptor beta chain comes out of a study of shared clonotypes between healthy human individuals. Findings of the study overall: Memory subsets generally showed lower estimated richness than naive subsets.

As for this clone: Antigen: not known.

Produced via immunoSEQ multiplex PCR; TCRdb's table is partial and in-frame only. Among over a million clones listed, around 97% were seen once. Germline V gene data show CDR1 as SGHVS and CDR2 as FNYEAQ. This CDR3 comprises 16 residues. The ends lost 0 bases at V and 5 bases at J; junction bases unmatched: 1. The chain carries TRBV7-6 and TRBJ2-2, with 12 bases that match TRBD2. The sample was naive CD4+ T cells sorted from blood. The subset is: CD45RA+ positively selected. The clonotype originates from a young man in good health. This CDR3 is CASSLATSGSTGELFF. The CDR3 region has the DNA TGTGCCAGCAGCTTAGCGACTAGCGGGAGTACCGGGGAGCTGTTTTTT.